The rows below give T cell receptor beta chains drawn from one sample of a study of OX40 agonist ivuxolimab in advanced cancers. Assay: immunoSEQ multiplex PCR; the TCRdb copy retains only in-frame clones and omits some. The data hold tens of thousands of clones, with approximately 91% observed a single time. This sample comprised CD4+ or CD8+ T cells sorted from blood, obtained in a trial of the OX40 agonist ivuxolimab. These receptors originate from an adult with an advanced solid tumor such as melanoma, head and neck, liver or kidney cancer. Each CDR3 is given with its conserved first and last residue. D genes are given only for firm matches. Clone size is stated in some rows and not others, as once, few, many or a class when expanded.

d_call,cdr3_length,clone_size,j_call,v_call,cdr3_nt,cdr3_aa
.,15,.,TRBJ2-3,TRBV2,TGTGCCAGCAGTGAAAACCAGGGGATCACAGATACGCAGTATTTT,CASSENQGITDTQYF
.,16,.,TRBJ2-1,TRBV27,TGTGCCAGCAGTCGGGAGAGGACAGCTACTTACAATGAGCAGTTCTTC,CASSRERTATYNEQFF
TRBD2,13,.,TRBJ2-7,TRBV6-5,TGTGCCAGCAGTCTCAATAGCGGGAGGGCTTTAAACTTC,CASSLNSGRALNF
TRBD1,15,.,TRBJ2-5,TRBV5-8,TGTGCCAGCAGCTTGGGCAGGGGGCTCCAAGAGACCCAGTACTTC,CASSLGRGLQETQYF
.,15,.,TRBJ2-2,TRBV21-1,TGTGCCAGCCCACGGACAGGGAGTGGCACCGGGGAGCTGTTTTTT,CASPRTGSGTGELFF
.,14,once,TRBJ1-1,TRBV19,TGTGCCAGTAGTATAGGGACAGAAAACACTGAAGCTTTCTTT,CASSIGTENTEAFF
TRBD1,15,.,TRBJ1-6,TRBV7-2,TGTGCCAGCAGCATCCGGACAGGTGATAATTCACCCCTCCACTTT,CASSIRTGDNSPLHF
.,15,.,TRBJ2-5,TRBV7-7,TGTGCCAGCAGCTTAGGGTATGACAGTCGGGCGACCCAGTACTTC,CASSLGYDSRATQYF
.,16,.,TRBJ2-7,TRBV4-3,TGCGCCAGCAGCCAAGATCTGGGCGGAGCGGCCTACGAGCAGTACTTC,CASSQDLGGAAYEQYF
.,14,.,TRBJ2-1,TRBV6-6,TGTGCCAGCAGTTACCCGACCCCATACAATGAGCAGTTCTTC,CASSYPTPYNEQFF
TRBD1,13,.,TRBJ1-2,TRBV14,TGTGCCAGCAGCCAAGACAGGGGGTATGGCTACACCTTC,CASSQDRGYGYTF
.,15,.,TRBJ1-1,TRBV6-5,TGTGCCAGCAGTTACCCGGGATCCTTGAACACTGAAGCTTTCTTT,CASSYPGSLNTEAFF
TRBD2,13,.,TRBJ2-7,TRBV28,TGTGCCAGCAGTTTAGGGAGGGACTACGAGCAGTACTTC,CASSLGRDYEQYF
TRBD1,15,.,TRBJ2-5,TRBV11-2,TGTGCCAGCAGCGGGGACAGGGGTTTTGGGGAGACCCAGTACTTC,CASSGDRGFGETQYF
TRBD2,16,once,TRBJ2-1,TRBV15,TGTGCCACCAGCAGACCTAGCGGGAGTGACAACAATGAGCAGTTCTTC,CATSRPSGSDNNEQFF
TRBD2,16,.,TRBJ2-1,TRBV7-9,TGTGCCAGCAGCTCGAAAGGGGGACTAGCCGTGAATGAGCAGTTCTTC,CASSSKGGLAVNEQFF
TRBD2,15,.,TRBJ2-1,TRBV7-9,TGTGCCAGCAGCTCCCAGCGGGAGATACGCAATGAGCAGTTCTTC,CASSSQREIRNEQFF
.,15,.,TRBJ1-2,TRBV6-5,TGTGCCAGCAGTTACCTCCAAGGACAGAAATATGGCTACACCTTC,CASSYLQGQKYGYTF
.,16,once,TRBJ1-3,TRBV11-2,TGTGCCAGCAGCCTACGGGACTCTAGCTCTGGAAACACCATATATTTT,CASSLRDSSSGNTIYF
.,17,.,TRBJ1-4,TRBV4-2,TGTGCCAGCAGCCAAGATTTCATTAGCGCAACTAATGAAAAACTGTTTTTT,CASSQDFISATNEKLFF
.,13,.,TRBJ1-1,TRBV18,TGTGCCAGCTCCCCTACAGGGAACACTGAAGCTTTCTTT,CASSPTGNTEAFF
.,14,few,TRBJ1-1,TRBV7-2,TGTGCCAGCAGCTTAGGGGATTATGGCACTGAAGCTTTCTTT,CASSLGDYGTEAFF
.,14,once,TRBJ2-7,TRBV21-1,TGTGCCAGCACTAGCGGGCCGAGCTCCTACGAGCAGTACTTC,CASTSGPSSYEQYF
TRBD1,19,.,TRBJ1-2,TRBV5-5,TGTGCCAGCAGCGGGGGACAGGGAATAGACCTGATTGTCAGCTATGGCTACACCTTC,CASSGGQGIDLIVSYGYTF
.,15,.,TRBJ2-3,TRBV2,TGTGCCAGCAGAATACAGCGGGTGGGCGCAGATACGCAGTATTTT,CASRIQRVGADTQYF
TRBD1,15,once,TRBJ2-7,TRBV27,TGTGCCAGCAGTCCTCGGACAGGGGGTTTTCGAGAGCAGTACTTC,CASSPRTGGFREQYF
TRBD1,15,.,TRBJ1-1,TRBV28,TGTGCCAGCAGTTCATCCGGGACAGGGGACACTGAAGCTTTCTTT,CASSSSGTGDTEAFF
.,15,.,TRBJ1-3,TRBV19,TGTGCCAGTAGTGGAAACACAGTCTCTGGAAACACCATATATTTT,CASSGNTVSGNTIYF
TRBD2,15,.,TRBJ2-3,TRBV11-3,TGTGCCAGCAGCTTCACAGCGGGAAGCACAGATACGCAGTATTTT,CASSFTAGSTDTQYF
TRBD1,13,.,TRBJ2-1,TRBV11-3,TGTGCCAGCAGCATGGGGACAGGGCGCGGGCAGTTCTTC,CASSMGTGRGQFF
.,15,.,TRBJ1-5,TRBV19,TGTGCCAGTACTATCCCGCCACTCGGCAATCAGCCCCAGCATTTT,CASTIPPLGNQPQHF
TRBD2,19,.,TRBJ2-5,TRBV7-9,TGTGCCAGCAGCTTATTTACGGCTAGCGGGAGGCTATTGCAAGAGACCCAGTACTTC,CASSLFTASGRLLQETQYF
.,12,.,TRBJ2-2,TRBV5-5,TGTGCCAGCAGCCTGGACGGCGGGGAGCTGTTTTTT,CASSLDGGELFF
.,13,.,TRBJ1-1,TRBV6-1,TGTGCCACAAGGCCCCAAGCCAACACTGAAGCTTTCTTT,CATRPQANTEAFF
.,11,few,TRBJ1-1,TRBV7-9,TGTGCCAGCACCGATCTCATTGAAGCTTTCTTT,CASTDLIEAFF
.,14,.,TRBJ2-7,TRBV28,TGTGCCAGCGGGACGGGTTTAAGCTCCTACGAGCAGTACTTC,CASGTGLSSYEQYF
.,15,.,TRBJ1-4,TRBV15,TGTGCCACCAGCAGAGTCCGGCAGGGAGCGACAAAACTGTTTTTT,CATSRVRQGATKLFF
.,15,.,TRBJ2-3,TRBV10-2,TGCGCCAGCAGTGAGTTTATTTTCGTCACAGATACGCAGTATTTT,CASSEFIFVTDTQYF
.,12,.,TRBJ2-5,TRBV11-3,TGTGCCAGCAGCTTAGTCCGAGAGACCCAGTACTTC,CASSLVRETQYF
.,14,few,TRBJ1-6,TRBV9,TGTGCCAGCAGCCAGTTAACGGGGAATTCACCCCTCCACTTT,CASSQLTGNSPLHF
.,14,.,TRBJ1-1,TRBV4-1,TGCGCCAGCACCAAAGACACACTGAACACTGAAGCTTTCTTT,CASTKDTLNTEAFF
.,16,.,TRBJ2-6,TRBV5-1,TGCGCCAGCACCCAGACAGCAGTAGCTGGGGCCAACGTCCTGACTTTC,CASTQTAVAGANVLTF
.,12,few,TRBJ2-7,TRBV28,TGTGCCAGCGGGACTCCCGCCTACGAGCAGTACTTC,CASGTPAYEQYF
.,14,once,TRBJ2-3,TRBV9,TGTGCCAGCAGCCTCGGACAGTATGCAGATACGCAGTATTTT,CASSLGQYADTQYF
TRBD1,14,.,TRBJ1-2,TRBV18,TGTGCCAGCTCACCAGAATACAGGGGGCTTGGCTACACCTTC,CASSPEYRGLGYTF
TRBD2,14,once,TRBJ2-1,TRBV10-3,TGTGCCATCCTTTCTAGCGGGAGCTCCAATGAGCAGTTCTTC,CAILSSGSSNEQFF
.,13,.,TRBJ2-2,TRBV10-3,TGTGCCATAGGGACACCGAACACCGGGGAGCTGTTTTTT,CAIGTPNTGELFF